Below, 25 T cell receptor beta chains from the same sample are listed, as sequenced in a study of cytomegalovirus exposure and HLA in healthy donors. Using immunoSEQ multiplex PCR, the repertoire was profiled, and TCRdb retains in-frame clones only, with some absent. The sample has more than 250,000 clones, roughly 88% seen once; the top ten hold around 3.3%. The sample taken for sequencing was PBMCs. The receptors were gathered from a woman aged 25-40 years in good health and CMV-seronegative.

This sequence joins TRBV19 and TRBJ2-7; perhaps TRBD1 as D (6 bases). The germline V and J ends were trimmed by 7 bases and 2 bases, with 15 bases remaining between them. Germline V gene sequence: CDR1 LNHDA, CDR2 SQIVND (reference sequence). This CDR3 has 14 residues. This chain's CDR3 is CASTAGSGAYEQYF. The CDR3 nucleotides read TGTGCCAGTACCGCTGGGTCAGGGGCCTACGAGCAGTACTTC.

The chain recombines TRBV5-4 with TRBJ1-3; 7 positions agree with TRBD1. In germline, CDR1 is SGHNT, CDR2 YYREEE (reference sequence). Trimming at V came to 6 bases and at J to 4 bases, leaving 10 bases not matched to a gene. This CDR3 has 15 amino acids. The CDR3: CASNKNPGQGNTIYF. The CDR3 DNA reads TGTGCCAGCAATAAGAATCCGGGACAGGGAAACACCATATATTTT.

This clone came up a few times. The rearrangement uses TRBV9 and TRBJ2-2; 9 positions agree with TRBD2. The CDR3 length is 16 residues. The germline CDR1 and CDR2 sequences are SGDLS and YYNGEE. The V and J ends lost 5 bases and 7 bases, in that order; junction bases with no gene match: 12. The CDR3 region is CASSSDLAGISGELFF. The CDR3 bases are TGTGCCAGCAGTTCAGACCTAGCGGGAATAAGCGGGGAGCTGTTTTTT.

This clone was recorded a few times. The chain uses TRBV7-9 and TRBJ2-7; unclear D gene. Germline assignment: CDR1 SEHNR and CDR2 FQNEAQ (reference sequence). V was clipped by 5 bases and J by 4 bases, with 9 bases between them. The CDR3 is made up of 12 amino acids. Written as DNA, the CDR3 is TGTGCCAGCAGCCCCGTGGTTTACGAGCAGTACTTC. Its translation is CASSPVVYEQYF. Based on the CDR3 plus reference TRBV7-9 and TRBJ2-7, the full variable domain is DTGVSQNPRHKITKRGQNVTFRCDPISEHNRLYWYRQTLGQGPEFLTYFQNEAQLEKSRLLSDRFSAERPKGSFSTLEIQRTEQGDSAMYLCASSPVVYEQYFGPGTRLTVT.

The V and J genes are TRBV14 and TRBJ2-1, with TRBD2 matching 13 bases. The CDR3 sequence is 17 residues long. V dropped 4 bases and J dropped 0; count of bases not matched to a gene: 3. The V gene's germline CDR1 is SGHDN and CDR2 FVKESK. Here the CDR3 DNA reads TGTGCCAGCAGCCGGGGACTAGCGGGACCCTCCTACAATGAGCAGTTCTTC. Translating it yields CASSRGLAGPSYNEQFF.

The chain combines TRBV9 with TRBJ2-2; 10 bases are a match to TRBD2. Trimming removed 0 bases from V and 2 bases from J; junction bases left unmatched: 4. CDR3 length equals 17 residues. The germline V gene has CDR1 SGDLS and CDR2 YYNGEE. The CDR3 protein is CASSVASGRVNTGELFF. CDR3 DNA sequence: TGTGCCAGCAGCGTAGCGAGCGGGAGGGTAAACACCGGGGAGCTGTTTTTT. Together with reference TRBV9 and TRBJ2-2, the CDR3 gives the full variable domain: DSGVTQTPKHLITATGQRVTLRCSPRSGDLSVYWYQQSLDQGLQFLIQYYNGEERAKGNILERFSAQQFPDLHSELNLSSLELGDSALYFCASSVASGRVNTGELFFGEGSRLTVL.

The DNA for the CDR3 is TGTGCCAGCAGCTTAGGGACAGGGAATGAAAAACTGTTTTTT. This gives the protein CASSLGTGNEKLFF. The chain couples TRBV7-9 to TRBJ1-4; 8 nucleotides match TRBD1. J gave up 5 bases and V 1 base, and 0 bases lay outside the gene matches. This CDR3 has 14 amino acids. Per the germline V gene, CDR1 is SEHNR and CDR2 is FQNEAQ (reference sequence). The variable domain in full, completed from reference TRBV7-9 and TRBJ1-4, reads DTGVSQNPRHKITKRGQNVTFRCDPISEHNRLYWYRQTLGQGPEFLTYFQNEAQLEKSRLLSDRFSAERPKGSFSTLEIQRTEQGDSAMYLCASSLGTGNEKLFFGSGTQLSVL.

V and J are TRBV9 and TRBJ2-1; D possibly corresponds to TRBD2 (6 bases). V lost 4 bases, J lost 5 bases, and 13 bases lay in between. The CDR3 runs 14 residues. Germline values: CDR1 SGDLS, CDR2 YYNGEE. CDR3: CASSPSGGDNEQFF. In nucleotides, the CDR3 is TGTGCCAGCAGCCCCAGCGGAGGGGACAATGAGCAGTTCTTC. Supplemented by reference TRBV9 and TRBJ2-1, the full variable domain reads DSGVTQTPKHLITATGQRVTLRCSPRSGDLSVYWYQQSLDQGLQFLIQYYNGEERAKGNILERFSAQQFPDLHSELNLSSLELGDSALYFCASSPSGGDNEQFFGPGTRLTVL.

This sequence joins TRBV6-5 and TRBJ2-7; 10 bases match TRBD1. The junction had 3 bases not matched to a gene; V was cut back by 4 bases and J by 3 bases. This CDR3 has 14 residues. Germline CDR1 and CDR2: MNHEY and SVGAGI. The CDR3 coding sequence is TGTGCCAGCAGTTTGGGGACAGGGGTCTACGAGCAGTACTTC. Translation gives CASSLGTGVYEQYF.

The V and J genes are TRBV29-1 and TRBJ2-1, with 14 bases matching TRBD2. CDR3 length: 19 residues. Germline V gene data show CDR1 as SQVTM and CDR2 as ANQGSEA. The V gene end was trimmed by 4 bases and the J gene end by 0 bases; junction bases not matched to a gene: 11. The CDR3 region has the DNA TGCAGCGTTGGGGGGACTAGCGGGAGCTTACCCAGCTCCTACAATGAGCAGTTCTTC. Protein product: CSVGGTSGSLPSSYNEQFF.

This clone showed up just a few times. V gene TRBV7-9 combines with J gene TRBJ2-3; D ambiguous. Trimming pared 5 bases from V and 4 bases from J, leaving 7 bases between. Germline CDR1 reads SEHNR; CDR2 reads FQNEAQ (reference sequence). The CDR3 has 12 residues. CDR3 nucleotides: TGTGCCAGCAGCCAAGAAGCAGATACGCAGTATTTT. It is translated as CASSQEADTQYF.

The gene calls are TRBV9 and TRBJ2-7; 7 nucleotides line up with TRBD2. This CDR3 spans 15 amino acids. The germline gives CDR1 SGDLS, CDR2 YYNGEE. V shed 0 bases, J shed 2 bases, and the junction held 5 bases outside the gene matches. Here the CDR3 DNA reads TGTGCCAGCAGCGTAGAGACGGGACTAACCTACGAGCAGTACTTC. It codes for CASSVETGLTYEQYF.

This clone has only one observation. The V gene is TRBV28, the J gene TRBJ1-3; weak D call: TRBD1 (5 bases). The CDR3 covers 14 residues. Germline CDR1 MDHEN, CDR2 SYDVKM. Trimming removed 10 bases from V and 4 bases from J, with 17 bases in between. The CDR3 region has the DNA TGTGCCAACTCACCAGACAGAGAAGGAAACACCATATATTTT. Protein: CANSPDREGNTIYF.

The chain is built from TRBV5-6 and TRBJ2-3; D unresolved. The germline CDR1 and CDR2 sequences are SGHDT and YYEEEE. The CDR3 is 13 residues long. Trimming pared 0 bases from V and 6 bases from J, leaving 8 bases between. The CDR3 region is CASSLDPRDTQYF. CDR3 sequence (DNA): TGTGCCAGCAGCTTGGATCCCCGGGATACGCAGTATTTT.

The gene calls are TRBV2 and TRBJ2-1, with 9 bases that match TRBD2. The length of the CDR3 is 16 residues. Germline V gene data show CDR1 as SNHLY and CDR2 as FYNNEI. Losses at the gene ends were 2 bases for V and 10 bases for J; bases not matched to a gene: 12. This chain's CDR3 is CASSEMASGMRSEQFF. Written as DNA, the CDR3 is TGTGCCAGCAGTGAAATGGCTAGCGGGATGCGGAGCGAGCAGTTCTTC.

This clone was detected only a few times. This sequence joins TRBV4-3 and TRBJ2-7; weak D call: TRBD1 (7 bases). Germline assignment: CDR1 LGHNA and CDR2 YSLEER. The V end was cut by 0 bases, the J end by 11 bases, with 17 bases between. CDR3 length equals 14 residues. The CDR3 DNA reads TGCGCCAGCAGCCAAGAAGAGCGAACAGGGGAGGAGTACTTC. Translated: CASSQEERTGEEYF.

This clone was counted between two and nine times. This rearrangement joins TRBV6-5 to TRBJ2-7; the match to TRBD1 covers 7 bases. The V gene's germline CDR1 is MNHEY and CDR2 SVGAGI. The CDR3 loop spans 15 amino acids. V dropped 2 bases and J dropped 3; count of bases not matched to a gene: 7. Here the CDR3 DNA reads TGTGCCAGCAGTTACAGGGGGCGGGTGTTCTACGAGCAGTACTTC. Residues: CASSYRGRVFYEQYF.

The V gene is TRBV4-1, the J gene TRBJ2-7; 11 bases are shared with TRBD1. V was clipped by 3 bases and J by 4 bases; unmatched bases: 5. Germline V CDR1 and CDR2: MGHRA, YSYEKL. This CDR3 region has 15 residues. CDR3 DNA: TGCGCCAGCAGCCAGACCGGGACAGGGGGTTACGAGCAGTACTTC. Translation gives CASSQTGTGGYEQYF.

CDR3 loop: CASSLALDRYNEQFF. The DNA for the CDR3 is TGCGCCAGCAGCTTGGCGTTGGACAGATACAATGAGCAGTTCTTC. The V call is TRBV5-1, the J call TRBJ2-1, with a possible D match to TRBD1 (6 bases). This CDR3 is 15 amino acids long. Trimming removed 0 bases from V and 4 bases from J, with 11 bases in between. Per the germline V gene, CDR1 is SGHRS and CDR2 is YFSETQ. The full variable domain, with the rest looked up from reference TRBV5-1 and TRBJ2-1, is KAGVTQTPRYLIKTRGQQVTLSCSPISGHRSVSWYQQTPGQGLQFLFEYFSETQRNKGNFPGRFSGRQFSNSRSEMNVSTLELGDSALYLCASSLALDRYNEQFFGPGTRLTVL.

J is TRBJ2-3 and V is TRBV4-1, with 7 bases matching TRBD1. This CDR3 is 14 amino acids long. V was pared by 1 base and J by 6 bases, with 4 bases of the junction left unmatched. The germline V gene has CDR1 MGHRA and CDR2 YSYEKL. DNA for the CDR3: TGCGCCAGCAGCCAAGCCGGGACAGTGGATACGCAGTATTTT. This encodes CASSQAGTVDTQYF.

V usage is TRBV11-3 and J usage is TRBJ2-3; D is possibly TRBD1 or TRBD2 (7 bases each). There are 16 residues in the CDR3. With 5 bases removed from V and 4 bases from J, the gap between germline ends came to 19 bases. The germline CDR1 and CDR2 sequences are SGHNT and YENEEA. The CDR3 coding sequence is TGTGCCAGCAGCCCATGGGGGGGACAGTTCGCAGATACGCAGTATTTT. Translation: CASSPWGGQFADTQYF.

This clone was detected only once. The chain joins TRBV19 to TRBJ2-3; TRBD2 matches 7 bases. V shed 9 bases, J shed 2 bases, and the junction held 8 bases outside the gene matches. Germline assignment: CDR1 LNHDA and CDR2 SQIVND (reference sequence). There are 14 residues in the CDR3. The CDR3 DNA reads TGTGCCAGCAACCGGGGGGTACTCACAGATACGCAGTATTTT. This sequence encodes CASNRGVLTDTQYF.

The rearrangement links TRBV28 to TRBJ1-1; D call uncertain. The germline gives CDR1 MDHEN, CDR2 SYDVKM. With 1 base removed from V and 2 bases from J, the gap between germline ends came to 11 bases. The CDR3 is 15 residues long. The CDR3 sequence is CASSLLIGKNTEAFF. The CDR3 DNA reads as TGTGCCAGCAGTTTATTGATAGGGAAAAACACTGAAGCTTTCTTT. Supplemented by reference TRBV28 and TRBJ1-1, the full variable domain reads DVKVTQSSRYLVKRTGEKVFLECVQDMDHENMFWYRQDPGLGLRLIYFSYDVKMKEKGDIPEGYSVSREKKERFSLILESASTNQTSMYLCASSLLIGKNTEAFFGQGTRLTVV.

The rearrangement links TRBV5-1 to TRBJ2-1, with D unclear. The CDR3 runs 14 residues. In germline, CDR1 is SGHRS, CDR2 YFSETQ. V lost 0 bases and J 7 bases, leaving 11 bases between the germline ends. CDR3 in DNA: TGCGCCAGCAGCTTGGGTCCGAGTCTTAATGAGCAGTTCTTC. Its translation is CASSLGPSLNEQFF. Supplemented by reference TRBV5-1 and TRBJ2-1, the full variable domain reads KAGVTQTPRYLIKTRGQQVTLSCSPISGHRSVSWYQQTPGQGLQFLFEYFSETQRNKGNFPGRFSGRQFSNSRSEMNVSTLELGDSALYLCASSLGPSLNEQFFGPGTRLTVL.

The V call is TRBV7-2, the J call TRBJ1-2, with TRBD1 matching over 9 bases. The CDR3 totals 15 residues. CDR1 is SGHTA and CDR2 is FQGNSA in the germline V gene. Trimming removed 3 bases from V and 2 bases from J; junction bases left unmatched: 4. CDR3 DNA sequence: TGTGCCAGCAGCTTCCCGGGGACAGGGAACTATGGCTACACCTTC. Residues: CASSFPGTGNYGYTF.